This record looks at one T cell receptor (beta chain) sequence and its context. The data belong to a study of control samples from healthy donors and cancer patients. The CDR3 consists of 13 residues. V was clipped by 11 bases and J by 4 bases; unmatched bases: 5. Germline loops: CDR1 LNHDA, CDR2 SQIVND (reference sequence). Assay used: immunoSEQ multiplex PCR; TCRdb lists only in-frame clones, some missing. The sample shows around 200,000 clones, 90% to 95% of them seen only once. The sequenced sample was blood. The source of this sequence is a man younger than 30 in good health. This chain links TRBV19 with TRBJ2-2; 9 positions agree with TRBD2. The CDR3 DNA sequence: TGTGCCGCGGGGGGGCGGTTCACCGGGGAGCTGTTTTTT. Translation: CAAGGRFTGELFF.